These 23 T cell receptor beta chains share one sample of origin, sequenced in a study of cytomegalovirus exposure and HLA in healthy donors. The PCR used 60 Vbeta and 13 Jbeta primers. This table comes from immunoSEQ multiplex PCR, and its TCRdb copy is limited to in-frame clones, with some not included. The table has 140,000 to 150,000 clones, 61% seen once. Source material: PBMCs. The receptors stem from a male donor in good health and CMV-seronegative.

This clone was observed a handful of times. The J gene is TRBJ2-7, the V gene TRBV7-2; TRBD2 might be the D (5 bases). Germline CDR1 is SGHTA and CDR2 is FQGNSA. The ends were cut back, 0 bases at V and 6 bases at J, with 9 bases in the middle. The CDR3 sequence is 13 residues long. CDR3 loop: CASSLASSSEQYF. Written as DNA, the CDR3 is TGTGCCAGCAGCTTAGCATCTAGCTCCGAGCAGTACTTC.

The CDR3 region is CASSLGGWGAPQGYGYTF. The CDR3 DNA reads as TGTGCCAGCAGCTTAGGGGGCTGGGGGGCCCCACAGGGGTATGGCTACACCTTC. This chain links TRBV7-9 with TRBJ1-2; 7 bases fit TRBD1. Germline trimming cut 1 base from V and 5 bases from J; bases unmatched to any gene: 16. Germline lookup yields CDR1 SEHNR and CDR2 FQNEAQ (reference sequence). The CDR3 has 18 residues.

The genes are TRBV7-7 and TRBJ2-3, with D unclear. The germline V and J ends were trimmed by 3 bases and 0 bases, with 7 bases remaining between them. The germline V gene encodes CDR1 SSHAT and CDR2 FNYEAQ (reference sequence). The CDR3 has 14 amino acids. DNA of the CDR3: TGTGCCAGCAGCTTGTTGCAGAGCACAGATACGCAGTATTTT. This codes for CASSLLQSTDTQYF. The full variable domain, its missing parts supplied by reference TRBV7-7 and TRBJ2-3, is GAGVSQSPRYKVTKRGQDVTLRCDPISSHATLYWYQQALGQGPEFLTYFNYEAQPDKSGLPSDRFSAERPEGSISTLTIQRTEQRDSAMYRCASSLLQSTDTQYFGPGTRLTVL.

This clone turned up a few times. The gene calls are TRBV5-1 and TRBJ2-5, with D unresolved. The V gene's germline CDR1 is SGHRS and CDR2 YFSETQ. The V and J ends lost 0 bases and 6 bases respectively, with 6 bases between them. The length of the CDR3 is 12 residues. CDR3 DNA sequence: TGCGCCAGCAGCTTGGGAGAAAAGACCCAGTACTTC. It codes for CASSLGEKTQYF. Based on the CDR3 plus reference TRBV5-1 and TRBJ2-5, the full variable domain is KAGVTQTPRYLIKTRGQQVTLSCSPISGHRSVSWYQQTPGQGLQFLFEYFSETQRNKGNFPGRFSGRQFSNSRSEMNVSTLELGDSALYLCASSLGEKTQYFGPGTRLLVL.

The chain uses TRBV7-2 and TRBJ1-1; no definite D call. V was pared by 5 bases and J by 1 base, with 20 bases between. The CDR3 consists of 17 residues. Germline V CDR1 and CDR2: SGHTA, FQGNSA. This CDR3 is CASSNPYTRVSNTEAFF. CDR3 sequence (DNA): TGTGCCAGCAGCAACCCTTATACCCGGGTCTCGAACACTGAAGCTTTCTTT.

This clone showed up just a few times. The chain uses TRBV5-4 and TRBJ2-1, with TRBD1 matching over 9 bases. The trim removed 4 bases at V and 8 bases at J, leaving 10 bases unmatched. The CDR3 spans 15 residues. Germline values: CDR1 SGHNT, CDR2 YYREEE (reference sequence). For the CDR3, the DNA is TGTGCCAGCAGCACACCTCGGGACAGGGTGGATGAGCAGTTCTTC. It translates to CASSTPRDRVDEQFF.

The DNA for the CDR3 is TGCGCCAGCAGCCAAGCTGTAGCGGTACAAGAGACCCAGTACTTC. The encoded protein is CASSQAVAVQETQYF. V gene TRBV4-3 combines with J gene TRBJ2-5; TRBD2 is a possible D gene (6 bases). Germline V CDR1 and CDR2: LGHNA, YSLEER. V lost 1 base and J 2 bases, leaving 11 bases between the germline ends. The CDR3 covers 15 residues.

The gene calls are TRBV11-2 and TRBJ2-7; D possibly corresponds to TRBD1 (5 bases). The CDR3 runs to 13 residues. V was clipped by 4 bases and J by 6 bases, with 13 bases between them. Looked up from germline, CDR1 is SGHAT and CDR2 is FQNNGV. CDR3 nucleotide sequence: TGTGCCAGCAGCTCGTCTGGGGCTCGCGAGCAGTACTTC. Translated, it gives CASSSSGAREQYF. Using reference TRBV11-2 and TRBJ2-7 for the parts outside the CDR3, the full variable domain is EAGVAQSPRYKIIEKRQSVAFWCNPISGHATLYWYQQILGQGPKLLIQFQNNGVVDDSQLPKDRFSAERLKGVDSTLKIQPAKLEDSAVYLCASSSSGAREQYFGPGTRLTVT.

The table lists this clone with a few counts. The rearrangement joins TRBV6-5 to TRBJ1-1, with D hard to call. This CDR3 has 13 residues. Germline V gene sequence: CDR1 MNHEY, CDR2 SVGAGI. Trimming left V 3 bases short and J 1 base short, with 6 bases between. This CDR3 is CASSYAGNTEAFF. In nucleotides, the CDR3 is TGTGCCAGCAGTTATGCGGGGAACACTGAAGCTTTCTTT.

The chain has TRBV7-9 and TRBJ2-7, with 8 bases identical to TRBD1. V gave up 5 bases and J gave up 2 bases; unmatched junction bases: 5. The CDR3 is made up of 14 amino acids. CDR1 is SEHNR and CDR2 is FQNEAQ in the germline V gene (reference sequence). The CDR3 reads CASSSRDRTYEQYF. The CDR3 region has the DNA TGTGCCAGCAGCAGCCGGGACAGGACCTACGAGCAGTACTTC.

The chain has TRBV9 and TRBJ2-1; 8 nucleotides align to TRBD2. The CDR3 has 14 amino acids. Germline assignment: CDR1 SGDLS and CDR2 YYNGEE. V was clipped by 4 bases and J by 9 bases; unmatched bases: 9. CDR3 in amino acids: CASSLRGGLGEQFF. The CDR3 DNA reads as TGTGCCAGCAGCCTCCGGGGGGGGTTAGGTGAGCAGTTCTTC.

V gene TRBV2 combines with J gene TRBJ2-7; 12 nucleotides line up with TRBD1. Germline assignment: CDR1 SNHLY and CDR2 FYNNEI. The CDR3 extends over 16 amino acids. The ends lost 5 bases at V and 3 bases at J; junction bases unmatched: 8. CDR3 coding DNA: TGTGCCAGCAGTACTACCGGGACAGGGGGCCTCTACGAGCAGTACTTC. This encodes CASSTTGTGGLYEQYF.

The V and J genes are TRBV2 and TRBJ1-2; D not certain. This CDR3 region has 15 residues. Germline-derived CDR1 and CDR2 are SNHLY and FYNNEI. The germline V and J ends were trimmed by 6 bases and 4 bases, with 18 bases remaining between them. Written as DNA, the CDR3 is TGTGCCAGCAGCCCTTCTCAGGAAATTCGCTATGGCTACACCTTC. Its translation is CASSPSQEIRYGYTF. The variable domain in full, completed from reference TRBV2 and TRBJ1-2, reads EPEVTQTPSHQVTQMGQEVILRCVPISNHLYFYWYRQILGQKVEFLVSFYNNEISEKSEIFDDQFSVERPDGSNFTLKIRSTKLEDSAMYFCASSPSQEIRYGYTFGSGTRLTVV.

This clone appeared once. V gene TRBV18 combines with J gene TRBJ2-3; TRBD2 matches at 11 bases. The ends lost 1 base at V and 3 bases at J; junction bases unmatched: 3. The germline CDR1 and CDR2 sequences are KGHSH and LQKENI. This CDR3 is 16 amino acids long. The CDR3, as DNA: TGTGCCAGCTCACCACAACTAGCGGGGGTTACAGATACGCAGTATTTT. This sequence encodes CASSPQLAGVTDTQYF.

This clone was seen a few times. V gene TRBV9 combines with J gene TRBJ1-2; D might be TRBD1 (5 bases). The germline CDR1 and CDR2 sequences are SGDLS and YYNGEE. The V end was cut by 6 bases, the J end by 4 bases, with 19 bases between. The CDR3 extends over 15 amino acids. The CDR3 sequence: CASTQLPGVPYGYTF. For the CDR3, the DNA is TGTGCCAGCACCCAACTCCCGGGGGTTCCCTATGGCTACACCTTC.

This chain links TRBV6-5 with TRBJ1-1, with 7 bases that match TRBD1. This CDR3 region has 15 residues. The V segment lost 0 bases and the J segment 7 bases; nucleotides outside the gene matches: 8. Germline V gives CDR1 MNHEY, CDR2 SVGAGI. CDR3 sequence: CASSYSAGTAREAFF. As DNA, the CDR3 is TGTGCCAGCAGTTACTCGGCAGGGACAGCGCGTGAAGCTTTCTTT.

In the case of this clone: The germline gene is not matched at one end of the junction; a read error may be the cause. This sample includes further DNA sequences coding for the same CDR3. This rearrangement joins TRBV4-1 to TRBJ1-1; no clear D. Germline V lookup: CDR1 MGHRA, CDR2 YSYEKL. The CDR3 has 14 amino acids. CDR3 loop: CASSQDKYTKEAFF. The CDR3 bases are TGTGCCAGCAGCCAAGATAAGTACACCAAGGAAGCTTTCTTT.

V usage is TRBV9 and J usage is TRBJ2-7, with a weak D call TRBD2 (7 bases). The germline gives CDR1 SGDLS, CDR2 YYNGEE. The CDR3 is 14 amino acids. V lost 3 bases and J lost 1, with 11 bases in between. CDR3 DNA: TGTGCCAGCAGCGGGGGGCGGGGGTCCTACGAGCAGTACTTC. It is translated as CASSGGRGSYEQYF.

The chain couples TRBV19 to TRBJ1-5; 9 positions match TRBD1. From germline, CDR1 is LNHDA and CDR2 SQIVND (reference sequence). With V trimmed by 5 bases and J by 3 bases, 5 bases remained unmatched. The length of the CDR3 is 15 residues. For the CDR3, the DNA is TGTGCCAGTAGTCGGGACAGGGTTAACAATCAGCCCCAGCATTTT. Translation: CASSRDRVNNQPQHF.

This clone was seen more than once but under ten times. The gene calls are TRBV6-5 and TRBJ1-1, with D unclear. V lost 9 bases, J lost 1 base, and 12 bases lay in between. The CDR3 runs to 13 residues. The germline gives CDR1 MNHEY, CDR2 SVGAGI. The DNA of the CDR3 is TGTGCCAGTACCAGGTCACGGAACACTGAAGCTTTCTTT. Protein product: CASTRSRNTEAFF.

The CDR3 protein is CASSPGPRGGTQYF. In nucleotides, the CDR3 is TGTGCCAGCAGCCCGGGACCGAGGGGAGGGACGCAGTATTTT. The chain is built from TRBV7-3 and TRBJ2-3; TRBD2 agrees at 7 bases. Germline assignment: CDR1 SGHTA and CDR2 FQGTGA. The CDR3 runs to 14 residues. V was clipped by 5 bases and J by 9 bases; unmatched bases: 11.

This clone was found a few times. This chain links TRBV7-3 with TRBJ1-3, with D unclear. The length of the CDR3 is 13 residues. Germline assignment: CDR1 SGHTA and CDR2 FQGTGA. Between the trimmed V and J ends, which lost 5 bases and 2 bases, there was a span of 7 bases. Here the CDR3 DNA reads TGTGCCAGCAGCCTAGACCCTGGAAACACCATATATTTT. Its protein product is CASSLDPGNTIYF. The full variable domain, completed using reference TRBV7-3 and TRBJ1-3, is GAGVSQTPSNKVTEKGKYVELRCDPISGHTALYWYRQSLGQGPEFLIYFQGTGAADDSGLPNDRFFAVRPEGSVSTLKIQRTERGDSAVYLCASSLDPGNTIYFGEGSWLTVV.

The chain combines TRBV6-5 with TRBJ2-1, with TRBD2 identical over 7 bases. V lost 6 bases and J lost 4; bases outside the gene matches: 6. Looked up from germline, CDR1 is MNHEY and CDR2 is SVGAGI. This CDR3 has 14 amino acids. The CDR3 spells CASRPGLSYNEQFF. The CDR3 nucleotides read TGTGCCAGCAGACCGGGACTATCTTACAATGAGCAGTTCTTC.